Listed here are 10 T cell receptor beta chains from one sample, sequenced in a study of neurological immune-mediated disorders. Via MiXCR, TCRdb re-called the 5' RACE reads, giving one row per CDR3 protein. The repertoire includes 31,000 or so distinct CDR3 sequences, around 4.5% of them detected once, and 20% to 25% sits in the top ten. Material: PBMCs. These receptors originate from a man aged 18 to 29 in good health.

Ten or more counts support this clonotype. The rearrangement uses TRBV19 and TRBJ2-1; tentative D call: TRBD2 (6 bases). This CDR3 region has 12 residues. Between the trimmed V and J ends, which lost 6 bases and 9 bases, there was a span of 12 bases. CDR1 is LNHDA and CDR2 is SQIVND in the germline V gene (reference sequence). CDR3 residues: CASSPGVSEQFF. CDR3 nucleotide sequence: TGTGCCAGTAGCCCGGGGGTGAGTGAGCAGTTCTTC.

The sample holds many counts of this clonotype. J is TRBJ2-1 and V is TRBV5-1; 11 bases agree with TRBD1. The germline gives CDR1 SGHRS, CDR2 YFSETQ. The V segment lost 1 base and the J segment 7 bases; nucleotides outside the gene matches: 7. This CDR3 contains 16 residues. This CDR3 reads CASSLPGQGANNEQFF. Written as DNA, the CDR3 is TGCGCCAGCAGCTTGCCCGGACAGGGGGCGAATAATGAGCAGTTCTTC. The full variable domain, rest sourced from reference TRBV5-1 and TRBJ2-1, is KAGVTQTPRYLIKTRGQQVTLSCSPISGHRSVSWYQQTPGQGLQFLFEYFSETQRNKGNFPGRFSGRQFSNSRSEMNVSTLELGDSALYLCASSLPGQGANNEQFFGPGTRLTVL.

This clonotype was detected many times. This chain joins TRBV12-3 or TRBV12-4 and TRBJ2-7; a weak D match, TRBD2 (5 bases). The CDR3 runs to 11 residues. Trimming removed 6 bases at V and 6 bases at J, with 9 bases between. The CDR3 region has the DNA TGTGCCAGCAGGGAGGAGAGCGAGCAGTACTTC. Translated: CASREESEQYF.

This clonotype was picked up many times. In DNA form, the CDR3 reads TGTGCCAGCAGCCCTAGCCGCTTGGAAGTGGGAGGGAACACTGAAGCTTTCTTT. It codes for CASSPSRLEVGGNTEAFF. J is TRBJ1-1 and V is TRBV9, with D uncertain. CDR1 is SGDLS, CDR2 YYNGEE, per germline. The CDR3 sequence is 18 residues long. Trimming pared 4 bases from V and 1 base from J, leaving 23 bases between.

This clonotype was seen ten or more times. This chain links TRBV5-1 with TRBJ1-1, with 9 positions matching TRBD1. V lost 4 bases to trimming and J lost 1 base; unmatched junction nucleotides: 8. In germline, CDR1 is SGHRS, CDR2 YFSETQ. There are 16 residues in the CDR3. The CDR3 loop is CASSGGTGQTNTEAFF. The CDR3 DNA reads as TGCGCCAGCAGCGGCGGGACAGGGCAGACGAACACTGAAGCTTTCTTT.

This clonotype was recorded many times. The genes are TRBV4-2 and TRBJ1-1; 7 positions match TRBD1. From germline, CDR1 is LGHNA and CDR2 YNFKEQ. The CDR3 is made up of 16 amino acids. V dropped 1 base and J dropped 0; count of bases not matched to a gene: 5. The CDR3 nucleotides read TGTGCCAGCAGCCAAGGACAGGGTCTTATGAACACTGAAGCTTTCTTT. This codes for CASSQGQGLMNTEAFF.

There are many counts of this clonotype. The rearrangement joins TRBV3-1 to TRBJ1-2; D not certain. This CDR3 comprises 14 residues. From germline, CDR1 is LGHDT and CDR2 YNNKEL (reference sequence). V lost 0 bases, J lost 4 bases, and 9 bases lay in between. This chain's CDR3 is CASSQEIAFYGYTF. CDR3 DNA: TGTGCCAGCAGCCAAGAAATAGCCTTCTATGGCTACACCTTC.

This clonotype has a count of ten or more. The chain has TRBV6-2 or TRBV6-3 and TRBJ2-4; TRBD1 agrees at 7 bases. The V and J ends lost 4 bases and 2 bases, in that order; junction bases with no gene match: 17. CDR1 and CDR2 (germline): MNHEY, SVGEGT. The CDR3 has 19 amino acids. CDR3 sequence reads: CASSSLAGGAAATKNIQYF. DNA of the CDR3: TGTGCCAGCAGTTCCCTTGCAGGGGGTGCGGCGGCGACCAAAAACATTCAGTACTTC.

This clonotype was counted many times. The CDR3 loop reads CSANLAGTNTGELFF. The CDR3 bases are TGCAGTGCGAATTTAGCGGGGACGAACACCGGGGAGCTGTTTTTT. This chain joins TRBV20-1 and TRBJ2-2, with 8 bases aligning to TRBD2. Per germline, CDR1 DFQATT and CDR2 SNEGSKA (reference sequence). The CDR3 is 15 amino acids. The V gene end was trimmed by 6 bases and the J gene end by 0 bases; junction bases not matched to a gene: 6.

In this sample, this clonotype turned up many times. The genes are TRBV5-1 and TRBJ2-5, with 10 bases fitting TRBD2. The CDR3 is 16 residues long. From germline, CDR1 is SGHRS and CDR2 YFSETQ. With V trimmed by 5 bases and J by 1 base, 8 bases remained unmatched. CDR3 sequence (DNA): TGCGCCAGCAGTTTAACTAGCGGGGCTGTCCAAGAGACCCAGTACTTC. This codes for CASSLTSGAVQETQYF.